This T cell receptor (beta chain) was observed in a study of neoadjuvant anti-PD-1 for oral cavity cancer. Study background: Non-progressing patients received a fourth nivolumab dose near day 43, then surgery on days 50-56.

Study findings and constraints: Higher pretreatment Treg/Th17 ratios tracked higher pretreatment blood clonality.

Germline CDR1 and CDR2: MGHDK and SYGVNS. Trimming cost V 5 bases and J 8 bases, with 10 bases left between them. This CDR3 is built from 13 residues. With respect to this clone: Its antigen is as yet unknown.

Time point reported: after neoadjuvant nivolumab, at surgical resection. Most tumor samples had roughly 4.4 ug input DNA in two replicates. Using immunoSEQ multiplex PCR, the repertoire was profiled, and TCRdb retains in-frame clones only, with some absent. The sample contains 20,000 to 25,000 clones, approximately 26% of which appear only once. This TCR came from a person between 40 and 80 years old with oral cavity squamous cell carcinoma. The chain joins TRBV25-1 to TRBJ1-6; no reliable D call. This material consisted of tumor tissue, taken after nivolumab (anti-PD-1) treatment. The CDR3 is CASSLSSDSPLHF. The CDR3 DNA is TGTGCCAGCAGTCTAAGCTCCGATTCACCCCTCCACTTT.